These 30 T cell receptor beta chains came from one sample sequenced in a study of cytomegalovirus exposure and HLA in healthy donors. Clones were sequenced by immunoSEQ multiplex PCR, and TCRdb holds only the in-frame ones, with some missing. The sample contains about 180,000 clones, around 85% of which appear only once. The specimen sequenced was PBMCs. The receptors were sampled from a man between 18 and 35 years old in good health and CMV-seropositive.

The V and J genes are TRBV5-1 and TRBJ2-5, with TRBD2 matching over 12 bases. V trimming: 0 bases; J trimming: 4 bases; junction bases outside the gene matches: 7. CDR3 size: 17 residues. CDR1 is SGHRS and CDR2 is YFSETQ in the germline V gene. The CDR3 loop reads CASSLVASGGAGETQYF. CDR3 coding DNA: TGCGCCAGCAGCTTGGTAGCTAGCGGGGGGGCCGGAGAGACCCAGTACTTC.

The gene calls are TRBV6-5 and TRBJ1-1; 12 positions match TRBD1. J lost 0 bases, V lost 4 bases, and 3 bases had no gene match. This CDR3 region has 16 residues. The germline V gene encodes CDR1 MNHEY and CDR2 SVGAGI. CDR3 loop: CASSSGTGGMNTEAFF. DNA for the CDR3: TGTGCCAGCAGTTCCGGGACAGGGGGCATGAACACTGAAGCTTTCTTT.

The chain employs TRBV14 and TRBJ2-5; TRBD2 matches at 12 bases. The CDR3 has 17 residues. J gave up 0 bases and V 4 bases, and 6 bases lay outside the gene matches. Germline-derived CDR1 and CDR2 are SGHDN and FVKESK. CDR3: CASSLRLAGVYQETQYF. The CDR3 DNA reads TGTGCCAGCAGCCTTCGACTAGCGGGAGTGTACCAAGAGACCCAGTACTTC.

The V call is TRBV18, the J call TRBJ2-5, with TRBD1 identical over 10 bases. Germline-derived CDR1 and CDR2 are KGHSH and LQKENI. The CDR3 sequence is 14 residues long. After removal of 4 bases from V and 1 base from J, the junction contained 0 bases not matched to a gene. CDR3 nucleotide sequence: TGTGCCAGCTCACGGGACAGGGGCCAAGAGACCCAGTACTTC. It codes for CASSRDRGQETQYF. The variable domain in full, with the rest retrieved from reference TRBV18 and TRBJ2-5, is NAGVMQNPRHLVRRRGQEARLRCSPMKGHSHVYWYRQLPEEGLKFMVYLQKENIIDESGMPKERFSAEFPKEGPSILRIQQVVRGDSAAYFCASSRDRGQETQYFGPGTRLLVL.

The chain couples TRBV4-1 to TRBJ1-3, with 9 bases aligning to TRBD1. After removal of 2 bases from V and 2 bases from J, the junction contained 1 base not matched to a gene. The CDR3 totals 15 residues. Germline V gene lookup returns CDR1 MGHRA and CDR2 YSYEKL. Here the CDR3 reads CASSQRTGAGNTIYF. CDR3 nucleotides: TGCGCCAGCAGCCAACGGACAGGGGCTGGAAACACCATATATTTT.

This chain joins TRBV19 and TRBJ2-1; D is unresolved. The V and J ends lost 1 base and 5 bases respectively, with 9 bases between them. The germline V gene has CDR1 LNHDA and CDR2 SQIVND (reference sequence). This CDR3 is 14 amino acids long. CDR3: CASSIARVNNEQFF. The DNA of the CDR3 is TGTGCCAGTAGTATAGCACGGGTTAACAATGAGCAGTTCTTC.

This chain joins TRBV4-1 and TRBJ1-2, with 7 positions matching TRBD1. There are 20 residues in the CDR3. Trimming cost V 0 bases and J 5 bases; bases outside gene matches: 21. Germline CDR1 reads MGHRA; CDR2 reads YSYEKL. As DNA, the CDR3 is TGCGCCAGCAGCCAAGAAAGCCTAAAGATTGGCCCGGGACAGCGTTATGGCTACACCTTC. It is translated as CASSQESLKIGPGQRYGYTF.

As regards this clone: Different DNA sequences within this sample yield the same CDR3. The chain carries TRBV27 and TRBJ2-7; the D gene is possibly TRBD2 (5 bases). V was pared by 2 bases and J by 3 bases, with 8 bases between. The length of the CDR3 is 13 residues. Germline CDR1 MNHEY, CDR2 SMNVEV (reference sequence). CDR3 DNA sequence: TGTGCCAGCAGTTTAGGGAGAGGCTACGAGCAGTACTTC. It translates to CASSLGRGYEQYF.

The CDR3 here is CSVVLVSETQYF. CDR3 DNA: TGCAGCGTTGTACTAGTTAGTGAGACCCAGTACTTC. This chain uses TRBV29-1 with TRBJ2-5, with D perhaps matching TRBD2 (5 bases). From germline, CDR1 is SQVTM and CDR2 ANQGSEA. The CDR3 runs to 12 residues. The V end was cut by 4 bases, the J end by 5 bases, with 11 bases between. The complete variable domain, with remaining parts taken from reference TRBV29-1 and TRBJ2-5, reads SAVISQKPSRDICQRGTSLTIQCQVDSQVTMMFWYRQQPGQSLTLIATANQGSEATYESGFVIDKFPISRPNLTFSTLTVSNMSPEDSSIYLCSVVLVSETQYFGPGTRLLVL.

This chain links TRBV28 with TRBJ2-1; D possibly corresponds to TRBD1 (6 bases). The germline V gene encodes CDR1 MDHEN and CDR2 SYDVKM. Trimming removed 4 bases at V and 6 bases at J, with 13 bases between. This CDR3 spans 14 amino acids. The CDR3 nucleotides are TGTGCCAGCAGTTCGGGCAGGGGCGGCAATGAGCAGTTCTTC. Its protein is CASSSGRGGNEQFF.

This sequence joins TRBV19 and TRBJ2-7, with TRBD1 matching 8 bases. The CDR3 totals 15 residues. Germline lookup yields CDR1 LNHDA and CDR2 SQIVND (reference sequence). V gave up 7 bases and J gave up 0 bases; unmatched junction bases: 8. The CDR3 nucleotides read TGTGCCAGTACCGCCGGGACAGGTAGCTCCTACGAGCAGTACTTC. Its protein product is CASTAGTGSSYEQYF.

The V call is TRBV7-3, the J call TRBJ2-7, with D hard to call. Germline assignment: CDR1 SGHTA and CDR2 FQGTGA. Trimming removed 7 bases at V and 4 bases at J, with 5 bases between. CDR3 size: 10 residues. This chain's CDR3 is CASNSYEQYF. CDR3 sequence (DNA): TGTGCCAGCAACAGTTACGAGCAGTACTTC.

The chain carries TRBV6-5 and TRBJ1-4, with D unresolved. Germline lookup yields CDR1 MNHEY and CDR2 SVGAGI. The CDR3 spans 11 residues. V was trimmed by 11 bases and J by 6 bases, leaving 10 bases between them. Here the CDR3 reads CAVGGYEKLFF. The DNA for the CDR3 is TGTGCCGTGGGAGGGTATGAAAAACTGTTTTTT.

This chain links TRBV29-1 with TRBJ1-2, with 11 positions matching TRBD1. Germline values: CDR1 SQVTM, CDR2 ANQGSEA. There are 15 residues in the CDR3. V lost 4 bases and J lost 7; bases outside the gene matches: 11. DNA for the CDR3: TGCAGCGTTGTGGTGGTGGGACAGGGGGTCTCTGGCTACACCTTC. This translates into CSVVVVGQGVSGYTF.

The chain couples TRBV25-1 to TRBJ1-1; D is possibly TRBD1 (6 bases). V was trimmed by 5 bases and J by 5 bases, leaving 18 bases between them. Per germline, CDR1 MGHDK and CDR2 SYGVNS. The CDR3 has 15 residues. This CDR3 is CASSWGGRGGTEAFF. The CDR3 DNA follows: TGTGCCAGCAGTTGGGGGGGGCGAGGGGGTACTGAAGCTTTCTTT.

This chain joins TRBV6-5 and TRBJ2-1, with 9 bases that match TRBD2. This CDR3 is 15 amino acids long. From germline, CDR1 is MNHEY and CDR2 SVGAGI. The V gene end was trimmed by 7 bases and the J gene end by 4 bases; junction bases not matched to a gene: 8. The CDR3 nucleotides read TGTGCCAGCACTCGGGCAGCGGGGGGATACAATGAGCAGTTCTTC. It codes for CASTRAAGGYNEQFF.

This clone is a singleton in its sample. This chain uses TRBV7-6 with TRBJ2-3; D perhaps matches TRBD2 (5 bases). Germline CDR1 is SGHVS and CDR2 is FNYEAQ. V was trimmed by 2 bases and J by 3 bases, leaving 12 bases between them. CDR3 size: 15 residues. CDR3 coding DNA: TGTGCCAGCAGCTTAAGGTGGGAGCCGACAGATACGCAGTATTTT. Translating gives CASSLRWEPTDTQYF.

The chain's CDR3 is CASSWTPGEKLFF. CDR3 sequence (DNA): TGCGCCAGCAGCTGGACACCAGGTGAAAAACTGTTTTTT. V is TRBV5-1 and J is TRBJ1-4; tentatively, D is TRBD1 (5 bases). Germline V gene lookup returns CDR1 SGHRS and CDR2 YFSETQ. This CDR3 is 13 amino acids long. The V end was cut by 3 bases, the J end by 7 bases, with 10 bases between.

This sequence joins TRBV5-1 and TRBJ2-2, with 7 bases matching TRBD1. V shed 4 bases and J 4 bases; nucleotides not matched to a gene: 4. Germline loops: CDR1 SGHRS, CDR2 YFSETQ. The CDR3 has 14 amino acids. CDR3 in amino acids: CASSPTGATGELFF. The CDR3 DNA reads TGCGCCAGCAGCCCTACAGGGGCCACCGGGGAGCTGTTTTTT. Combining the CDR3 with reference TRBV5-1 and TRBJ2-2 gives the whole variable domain KAGVTQTPRYLIKTRGQQVTLSCSPISGHRSVSWYQQTPGQGLQFLFEYFSETQRNKGNFPGRFSGRQFSNSRSEMNVSTLELGDSALYLCASSPTGATGELFFGEGSRLTVL.

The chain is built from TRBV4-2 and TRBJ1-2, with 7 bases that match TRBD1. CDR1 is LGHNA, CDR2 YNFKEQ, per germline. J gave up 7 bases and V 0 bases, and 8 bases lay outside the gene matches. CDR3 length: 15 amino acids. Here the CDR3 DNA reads TGTGCCAGCAGCCAAGAAACAGGGGTGTTTGGTGGCTACACCTTC. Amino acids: CASSQETGVFGGYTF.

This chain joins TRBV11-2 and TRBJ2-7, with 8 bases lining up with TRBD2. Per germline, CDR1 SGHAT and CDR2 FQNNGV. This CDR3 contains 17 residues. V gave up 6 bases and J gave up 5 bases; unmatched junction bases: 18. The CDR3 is CASSPHRGSGINDEQYF. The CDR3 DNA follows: TGTGCCAGCAGTCCCCACCGGGGTAGCGGGATTAATGACGAGCAGTACTTC.

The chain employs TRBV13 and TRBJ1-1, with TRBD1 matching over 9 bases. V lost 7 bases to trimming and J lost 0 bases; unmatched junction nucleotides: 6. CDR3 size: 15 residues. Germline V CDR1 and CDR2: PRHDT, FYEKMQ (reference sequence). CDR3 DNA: TGTGCCAGCAAACTCGGGACAGGGATGAACACTGAAGCTTTCTTT. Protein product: CASKLGTGMNTEAFF. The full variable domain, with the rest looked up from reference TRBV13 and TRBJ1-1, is AAGVIQSPRHLIKEKRETATLKCYPIPRHDTVYWYQQGPGQDPQFLISFYEKMQSDKGSIPDRFSAQQFSDYHSELNMSSLELGDSALYFCASKLGTGMNTEAFFGQGTRLTVV.

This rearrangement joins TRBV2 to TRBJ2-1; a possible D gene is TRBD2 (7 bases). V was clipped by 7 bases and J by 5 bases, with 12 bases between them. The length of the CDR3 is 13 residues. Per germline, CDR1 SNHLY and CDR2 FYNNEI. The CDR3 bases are TGTGCCAGCAAGGGGGGGCCTGACAATGAGCAGTTCTTC. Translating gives CASKGGPDNEQFF.

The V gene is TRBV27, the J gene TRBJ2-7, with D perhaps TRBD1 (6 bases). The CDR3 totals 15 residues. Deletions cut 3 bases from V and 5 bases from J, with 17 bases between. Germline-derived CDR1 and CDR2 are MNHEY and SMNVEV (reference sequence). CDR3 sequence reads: CASSFPPGQIDEQYF. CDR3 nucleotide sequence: TGTGCCAGCAGTTTCCCCCCGGGACAAATCGACGAGCAGTACTTC.

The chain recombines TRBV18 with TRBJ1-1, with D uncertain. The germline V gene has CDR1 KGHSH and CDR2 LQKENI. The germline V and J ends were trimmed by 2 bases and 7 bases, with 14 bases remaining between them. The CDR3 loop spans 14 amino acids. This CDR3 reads CASSPEVSRGEAFF. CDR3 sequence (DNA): TGTGCCAGCTCACCAGAAGTAAGTCGCGGTGAAGCTTTCTTT.

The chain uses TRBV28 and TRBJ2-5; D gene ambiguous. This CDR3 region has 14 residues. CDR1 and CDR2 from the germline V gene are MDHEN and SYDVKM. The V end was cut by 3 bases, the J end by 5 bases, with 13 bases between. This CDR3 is CASSFPAVKETQYF. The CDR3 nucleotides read TGTGCCAGCAGTTTTCCCGCGGTTAAGGAGACCCAGTACTTC.

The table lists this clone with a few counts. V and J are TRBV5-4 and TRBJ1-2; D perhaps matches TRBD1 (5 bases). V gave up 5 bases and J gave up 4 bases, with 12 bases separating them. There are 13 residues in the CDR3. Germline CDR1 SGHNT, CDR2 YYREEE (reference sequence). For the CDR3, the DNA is TGTGCCAGCAGACCGGGACTCGGCTATGGCTACACCTTC. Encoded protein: CASRPGLGYGYTF.

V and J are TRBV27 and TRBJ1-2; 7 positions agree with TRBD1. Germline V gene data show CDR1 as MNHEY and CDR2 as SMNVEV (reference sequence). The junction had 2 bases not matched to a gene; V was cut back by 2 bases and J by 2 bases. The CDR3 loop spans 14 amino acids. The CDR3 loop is CASSLRGLNYGYTF. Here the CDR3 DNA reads TGTGCCAGCAGTTTAAGGGGGCTCAACTATGGCTACACCTTC.

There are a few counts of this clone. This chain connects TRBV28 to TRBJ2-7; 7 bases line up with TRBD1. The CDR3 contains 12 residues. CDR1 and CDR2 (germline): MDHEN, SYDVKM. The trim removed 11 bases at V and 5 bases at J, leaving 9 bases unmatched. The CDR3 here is CASISTGDEQYF. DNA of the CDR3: TGTGCCTCCATTTCCACAGGGGACGAGCAGTACTTC.

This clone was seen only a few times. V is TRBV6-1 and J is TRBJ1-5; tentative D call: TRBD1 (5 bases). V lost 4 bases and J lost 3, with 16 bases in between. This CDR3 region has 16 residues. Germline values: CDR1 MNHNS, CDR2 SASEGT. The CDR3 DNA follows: TGTGCCAGCAGTGTAGAGGGACGGACTATCAATCAGCCCCAGCATTTT. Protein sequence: CASSVEGRTINQPQHF.